The entry below describes one TCR beta chain. Its cognate antigen is unknown. During its preparation, the TCRbeta library received unique molecular identifiers. Each CDR3 protein is one row after TCRdb ran MiXCR on the PCR reads. The sample holds hundreds of thousands of distinct CDR3 sequences, under 20% seen once. The data originate from a study of T-cell reconstitution after alpha-beta-depleted transplantation in children. Study results and caveats: Some patients' high day-60 TCRbeta diversity was traced to surviving recipient T cells and thymic progenitors. The main origin of T-cell counts and diversity one year after transplant was newly produced T cells. Expanded graft clones numbering several hundred reportedly gave rise to alpha-beta T cells about two months after transplant.

The CDR3 consists of 17 residues. The V gene end was trimmed by 6 bases and the J gene end by 2 bases; junction bases not matched to a gene: 8. CDR1 is SGHAT, CDR2 FQNNGV, per germline. The gene calls are TRBV11-2 and TRBJ2-6, with 9 positions matching TRBD1. This sequence originates from a male patient aged 2 to 10 who had a stem cell transplant for acute lymphoblastic leukemia, so the T cells may come from the graft donor. Sequences were derived from PBMCs, mostly from graft donor cells, sampled 360 days after TCRalphabeta/CD19-depleted stem cell transplant. In DNA form, the CDR3 reads TGTGCCAGCAGGAACAGGGGGCGCATCCCTGGGGCCAACGTCCTGACTTTC. Amino acids: CASRNRGRIPGANVLTF.